These 16 T cell receptor beta chains were all obtained from the same sample, sequenced in a study (dated by TCRdb to about 2016). The method behind the library was RT-PCR. For sequencing, an Illumina MiSeq was employed. Starting from the raw public reads, TCRdb applied fastp trimming at Q25, assembled clones with MiXCR and retained in-frame beta chains. Each entry merges the rows of one CDR3 protein and shows their most common DNA and genes. This sample is represented by about 680,000 distinct CDR3 sequences; 12% to 15% of them were singletons. The ten most abundant clones make up about 3.6% of the sample. What was sequenced was memory CD4+ T cells from blood. Source of these receptors: a female donor in good health, serving as a healthy control.

The chain employs TRBV7-9 and TRBJ1-6; unclear D gene. Germline CDR1 is SEHNR and CDR2 is FQNEAQ (reference sequence). The V and J ends lost 4 bases and 9 bases respectively, with 10 bases between them. The CDR3 spans 13 residues. The CDR3 DNA reads as TGTGCCAGCAGCTCGGACCGAATTTCACCCCTCCACTTT. It codes for CASSSDRISPLHF.

V and J are TRBV27 and TRBJ1-5, with TRBD1 identical over 9 bases. This CDR3 is built from 19 residues. The germline V gene has CDR1 MNHEY and CDR2 SMNVEV (reference sequence). The J segment lost 2 bases and the V segment lost 3 bases, leaving 14 bases of the junction unmatched. The CDR3 nucleotides are TGTGCCAGCAGTTTGTCACCGGGACAGGGAGGAGGGGGCAATCAGCCCCAGCATTTT. It yields the protein CASSLSPGQGGGGNQPQHF.

This clonotype was seen ten or more times. The chain employs TRBV7-6 and TRBJ2-5; D tentatively reads TRBD1 or TRBD2 (6 bases each). Trimming took 1 base from V and 5 from J, leaving 14 bases between them. Per the germline V gene, CDR1 is SGHVS and CDR2 is FNYEAQ. The CDR3 spans 15 residues. In DNA, the CDR3 is TGTGCCAGCAGCTTAGTACAGGGAGGTATGGAGACCCAGTACTTC. Its translation: CASSLVQGGMETQYF.

This clonotype was seen more than once but under ten times. CDR3 amino acids: CSAYRGEETQYF. CDR3 nucleotides: TGCAGTGCTTACAGGGGAGAAGAGACCCAGTACTTC. The chain uses TRBV20-1 and TRBJ2-5, with 7 bases aligning to TRBD1. Germline V gives CDR1 DFQATT, CDR2 SNEGSKA (reference sequence). The length of the CDR3 is 12 residues. The J segment lost 3 bases and the V segment lost 5 bases, leaving 3 bases of the junction unmatched.

The V call is TRBV27, the J call TRBJ2-7; D not resolved. The V end was cut by 11 bases, the J end by 0 bases, with 14 bases between. This CDR3 has 13 residues. Germline loops: CDR1 MNHEY, CDR2 SMNVEV (reference sequence). The CDR3 spells CAFGQSHSYEQYF. DNA of the CDR3: TGTGCCTTTGGGCAGAGTCACTCCTACGAGCAGTACTTC.

This clonotype was detected a few times. This chain links TRBV7-2 with TRBJ2-7; D is possibly TRBD1 (5 bases). Germline V CDR1 and CDR2: SGHTA, FQGNSA. This CDR3 region has 15 residues. V was pared by 3 bases and J by 2 bases, with 14 bases between. The CDR3 spells CASSLFLRETYEQYF. The CDR3 DNA sequence: TGTGCCAGCAGCTTGTTCCTCAGGGAAACCTACGAGCAGTACTTC.

The rearrangement links TRBV18 to TRBJ2-1; D gene uncertain. This CDR3 contains 15 residues. Germline V gene data show CDR1 as KGHSH and CDR2 as LQKENI. Trimming took off 3 bases at V and 2 bases at J, with 11 bases between the two ends. The DNA for the CDR3 is TGTGCCAGCTCACCGTGGGGTGGACCCTACAATGAGCAGTTCTTC. Translated: CASSPWGGPYNEQFF.

The rearrangement uses TRBV5-1 and TRBJ1-4, with 8 bases matching TRBD1. CDR1 is SGHRS and CDR2 is YFSETQ in the germline V gene. V shed 3 bases and J 8 bases; nucleotides not matched to a gene: 9. This CDR3 has 15 amino acids. DNA for the CDR3: TGCGCCAGCAGCTCAGGGACAGGCCTGGGAGAAAAACTGTTTTTT. It encodes CASSSGTGLGEKLFF.

This clonotype has more than one count but fewer than ten. The chain links TRBV6-1 to TRBJ1-2; perhaps TRBD1 as D (5 bases). Trimming stripped 1 base from V and 4 bases from J, with 16 bases between. CDR3 length: 16 residues. Per the germline V gene, CDR1 is MNHNS and CDR2 is SASEGT. The CDR3 loop reads CASSEDGQGNIYGYTF. CDR3 in DNA: TGTGCCAGCAGTGAAGATGGGCAGGGAAACATCTATGGCTACACCTTC.

V and J are TRBV30 and TRBJ2-1; TRBD2 is a possible D gene (5 bases). V was trimmed by 3 bases and J by 8 bases, leaving 14 bases between them. This CDR3 is built from 13 residues. Germline values: CDR1 GTSNPN, CDR2 SVGIG (reference sequence). CDR3 region: CAWSPGLGDEQFF. The CDR3, as DNA: TGTGCCTGGAGCCCCGGGTTGGGAGATGAGCAGTTCTTC.

This clonotype was observed a few times. The chain combines TRBV20-1 with TRBJ2-3; D is undetermined. Per germline, CDR1 DFQATT and CDR2 SNEGSKA (reference sequence). The CDR3 is 13 amino acids. Trimming cost V 5 bases and J 2 bases, with 11 bases left between them. The chain's CDR3 is CSARFGFTDTQYF. CDR3 bases: TGCAGTGCTCGCTTTGGGTTCACAGATACGCAGTATTTT.

Points on this clonotype: A much larger clone lies a single base off, so this may be a read error. V gene TRBV15 combines with J gene TRBJ1-2; D remains ambiguous. Germline V gives CDR1 LNHNV, CDR2 YYDKDF (reference sequence). V was shortened by 2 bases and J by 4 bases, with 14 bases between the two germline ends. The CDR3 loop spans 15 amino acids. The CDR3 bases are TGTGCCACCAGCAGAAATTTGACGGACGCCTATGGCTACACCTTC. It translates to CATSRNLTDAYGYTF.

This clonotype was counted ten times or more. The V gene is TRBV5-5, the J gene TRBJ1-2, with D hard to call. This CDR3 spans 13 amino acids. Looked up from germline, CDR1 is SGHKS and CDR2 is YYEKEE (reference sequence). The V and J ends lost 4 bases and 4 bases respectively, with 11 bases between them. As DNA, the CDR3 is TGTGCCAGCAGCCCTATTGATAGCTATGGCTACACCTTC. Amino acid sequence: CASSPIDSYGYTF. Full variable domain (remainder filled in from reference TRBV5-5 and TRBJ1-2): DAGVTQSPTHLIKTRGQQVTLRCSPISGHKSVSWYQQVLGQGPQFIFQYYEKEERGRGNFPDRFSARQFPNYSSELNVNALLLGDSALYLCASSPIDSYGYTFGSGTRLTVV.

This clonotype was observed a few times. The CDR3 loop is CASSLRQAANEKLFF. CDR3 bases: TGTGCCAGCAGTTTACGACAGGCGGCTAATGAAAAACTGTTTTTT. V and J are TRBV27 and TRBJ1-4; perhaps TRBD1 as D (6 bases). Trimming removed 2 bases at V and 3 bases at J, with 10 bases between. CDR1 MNHEY and CDR2 SMNVEV come from the germline V gene (reference sequence). There are 15 residues in the CDR3.

This clonotype was seen a few times. The rearrangement joins TRBV15 to TRBJ1-2; the D gene is possibly TRBD1 (5 bases). The CDR3 extends over 13 amino acids. Looked up from germline, CDR1 is LNHNV and CDR2 is YYDKDF (reference sequence). V was pared by 0 bases and J by 4 bases, with 6 bases between. CDR3 DNA sequence: TGTGCCACCAGCAGAGAAAGGGGCTATGGCTACACCTTC. This gives the protein CATSRERGYGYTF. Looking up the rest from reference TRBV15 and TRBJ1-2 gives the full variable domain: DAMVIQNPRYQVTQFGKPVTLSCSQTLNHNVMYWYQQKSSQAPKLLFHYYDKDFNNEADTPDNFQSRRPNTSFCFLDIRSPGLGDTAMYLCATSRERGYGYTFGSGTRLTVV.

The chain joins TRBV6-5 to TRBJ1-2, with D possibly being TRBD1 (5 bases). The CDR3 is made up of 13 amino acids. CDR1 is MNHEY, CDR2 SVGAGI, per germline. Trimming shortened V by 7 bases and J by 4 bases, and 13 bases separated the two germline ends. The CDR3 loop is CASKEPGSYGYTF. The CDR3 DNA is TGTGCCAGCAAAGAGCCAGGGTCCTATGGCTACACCTTC.